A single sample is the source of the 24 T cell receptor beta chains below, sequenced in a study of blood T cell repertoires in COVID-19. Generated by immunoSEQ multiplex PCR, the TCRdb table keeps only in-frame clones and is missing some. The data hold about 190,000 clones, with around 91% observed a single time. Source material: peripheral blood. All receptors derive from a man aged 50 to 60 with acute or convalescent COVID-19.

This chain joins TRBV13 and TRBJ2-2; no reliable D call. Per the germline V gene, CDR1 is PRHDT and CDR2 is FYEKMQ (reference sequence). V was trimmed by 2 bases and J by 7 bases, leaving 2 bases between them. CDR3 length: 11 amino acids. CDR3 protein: CASSLHGELFF. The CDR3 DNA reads TGTGCCAGCAGCTTACACGGGGAGCTGTTTTTT.

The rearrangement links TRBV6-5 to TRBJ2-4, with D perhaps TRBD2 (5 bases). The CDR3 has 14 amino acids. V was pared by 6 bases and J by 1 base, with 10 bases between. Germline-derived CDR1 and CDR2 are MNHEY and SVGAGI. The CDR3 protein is CASSLRRAKNIQYF. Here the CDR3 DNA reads TGTGCCAGCAGCCTCCGGAGGGCCAAAAACATTCAGTACTTC.

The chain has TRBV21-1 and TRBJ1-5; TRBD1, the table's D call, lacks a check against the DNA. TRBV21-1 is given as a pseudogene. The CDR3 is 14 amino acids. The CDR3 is CASTEDRDNQPQHF. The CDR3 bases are TGTGCCAGCACTGAAGACAGGGACAATCAGCCCCAGCATTTT.

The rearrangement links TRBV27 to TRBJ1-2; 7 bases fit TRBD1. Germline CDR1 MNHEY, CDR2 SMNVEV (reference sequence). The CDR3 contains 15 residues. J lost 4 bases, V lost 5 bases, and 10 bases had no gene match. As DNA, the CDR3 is TGTGCCAGCAGTCAACCGGGACAGAGCGTCTATGGCTACACCTTC. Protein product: CASSQPGQSVYGYTF.

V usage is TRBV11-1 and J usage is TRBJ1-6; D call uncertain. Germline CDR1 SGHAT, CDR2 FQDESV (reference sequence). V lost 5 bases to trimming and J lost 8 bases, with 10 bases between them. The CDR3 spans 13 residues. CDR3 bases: TGTGCCAGCAGCCTCCGCCCAGATTCACCCCTCCACTTT. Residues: CASSLRPDSPLHF.

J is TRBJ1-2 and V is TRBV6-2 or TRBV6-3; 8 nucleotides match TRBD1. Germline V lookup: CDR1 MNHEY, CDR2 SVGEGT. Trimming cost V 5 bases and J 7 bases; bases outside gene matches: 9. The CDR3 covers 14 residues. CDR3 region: CASSPVDRVLGYTF. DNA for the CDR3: TGTGCCAGCAGTCCAGTGGACAGGGTTCTTGGCTACACCTTC.

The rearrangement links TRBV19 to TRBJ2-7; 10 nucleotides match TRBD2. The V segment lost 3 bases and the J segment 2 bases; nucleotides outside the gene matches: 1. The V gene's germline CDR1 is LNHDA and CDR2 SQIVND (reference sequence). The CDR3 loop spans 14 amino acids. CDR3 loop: CASSIGTSAYEQYF. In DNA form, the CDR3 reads TGTGCCAGTAGTATCGGGACTAGCGCCTACGAGCAGTACTTC.

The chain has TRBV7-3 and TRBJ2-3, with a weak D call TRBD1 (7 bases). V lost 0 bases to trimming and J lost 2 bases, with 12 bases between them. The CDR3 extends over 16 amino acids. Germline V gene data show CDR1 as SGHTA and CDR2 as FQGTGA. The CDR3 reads CASSLTQGGLTDTQYF. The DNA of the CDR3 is TGTGCCAGCAGCTTAACGCAGGGGGGTCTCACAGATACGCAGTATTTT.

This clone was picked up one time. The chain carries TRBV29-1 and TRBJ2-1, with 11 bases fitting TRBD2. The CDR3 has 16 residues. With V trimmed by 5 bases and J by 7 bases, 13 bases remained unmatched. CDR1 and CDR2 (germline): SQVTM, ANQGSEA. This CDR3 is CSVLPPGSGRGNEQFF. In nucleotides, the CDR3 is TGCAGCGTTCTCCCCCCGGGTAGCGGGAGGGGAAATGAGCAGTTCTTC.

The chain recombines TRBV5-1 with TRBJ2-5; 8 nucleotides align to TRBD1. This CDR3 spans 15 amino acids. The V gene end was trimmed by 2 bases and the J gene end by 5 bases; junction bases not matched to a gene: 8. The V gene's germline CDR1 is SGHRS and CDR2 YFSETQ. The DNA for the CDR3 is TGCGCCAGCAGCTTTCGACAGGGGATTGGCGAGACCCAGTACTTC. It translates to CASSFRQGIGETQYF.

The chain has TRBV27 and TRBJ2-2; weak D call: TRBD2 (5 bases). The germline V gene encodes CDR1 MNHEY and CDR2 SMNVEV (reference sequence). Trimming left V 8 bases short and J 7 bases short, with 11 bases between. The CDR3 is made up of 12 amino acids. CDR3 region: CASGRFGGELFF. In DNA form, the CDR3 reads TGTGCCAGCGGGAGATTTGGCGGGGAGCTGTTTTTT.

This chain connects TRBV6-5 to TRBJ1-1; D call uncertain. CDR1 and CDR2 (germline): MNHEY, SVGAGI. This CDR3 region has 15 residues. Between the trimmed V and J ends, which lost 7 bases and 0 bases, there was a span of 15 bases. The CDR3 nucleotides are TGTGCCAGCACTCCGGCGGCGGGGATGAACACTGAAGCTTTCTTT. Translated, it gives CASTPAAGMNTEAFF.

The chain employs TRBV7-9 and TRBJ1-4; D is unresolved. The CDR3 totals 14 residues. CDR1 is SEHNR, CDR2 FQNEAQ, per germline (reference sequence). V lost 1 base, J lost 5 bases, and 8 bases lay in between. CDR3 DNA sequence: TGTGCCAGCAGCTTAGGCGTTTCGAATGAAAAACTGTTTTTT. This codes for CASSLGVSNEKLFF.

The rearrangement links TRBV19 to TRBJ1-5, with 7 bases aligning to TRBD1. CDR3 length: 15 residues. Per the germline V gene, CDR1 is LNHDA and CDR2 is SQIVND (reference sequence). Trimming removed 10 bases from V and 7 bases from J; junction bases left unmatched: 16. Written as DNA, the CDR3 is TGTGCCACCTCATATGGGACGACAGGGTACCAGCCCCAGCATTTT. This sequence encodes CATSYGTTGYQPQHF.

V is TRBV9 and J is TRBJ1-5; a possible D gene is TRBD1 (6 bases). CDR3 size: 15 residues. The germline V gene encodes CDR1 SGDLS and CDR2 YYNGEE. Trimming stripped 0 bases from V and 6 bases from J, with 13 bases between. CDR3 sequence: CASSVGGGASQPQHF. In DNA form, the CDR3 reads TGTGCCAGCAGCGTAGGCGGGGGGGCAAGTCAGCCCCAGCATTTT.

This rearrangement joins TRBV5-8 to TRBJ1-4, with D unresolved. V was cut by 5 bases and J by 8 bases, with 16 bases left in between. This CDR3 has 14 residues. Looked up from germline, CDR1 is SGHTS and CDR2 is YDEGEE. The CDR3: CASSFTPGSEKLFF. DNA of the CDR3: TGTGCCAGCAGTTTTACCCCAGGTTCGGAAAAACTGTTTTTT.

The CDR3 sequence is CASSFGPGQGYEQYF. CDR3 nucleotides: TGTGCCAGCAGTTTTGGCCCGGGACAGGGCTACGAGCAGTACTTC. This chain connects TRBV5-4 to TRBJ2-7, with 9 bases identical to TRBD1. The trim removed 5 bases at V and 3 bases at J, leaving 9 bases unmatched. The V gene's germline CDR1 is SGHNT and CDR2 YYREEE (reference sequence). This CDR3 comprises 15 residues.

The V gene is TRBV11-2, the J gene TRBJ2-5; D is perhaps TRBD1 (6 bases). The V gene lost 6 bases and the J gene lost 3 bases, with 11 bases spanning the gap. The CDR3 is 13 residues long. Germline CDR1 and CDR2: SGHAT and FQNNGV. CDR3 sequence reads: CASRGQLEETQYF. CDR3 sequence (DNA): TGTGCCAGCAGAGGACAGTTAGAAGAGACCCAGTACTTC. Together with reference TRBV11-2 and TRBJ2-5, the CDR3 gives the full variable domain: EAGVAQSPRYKIIEKRQSVAFWCNPISGHATLYWYQQILGQGPKLLIQFQNNGVVDDSQLPKDRFSAERLKGVDSTLKIQPAKLEDSAVYLCASRGQLEETQYFGPGTRLLVL.

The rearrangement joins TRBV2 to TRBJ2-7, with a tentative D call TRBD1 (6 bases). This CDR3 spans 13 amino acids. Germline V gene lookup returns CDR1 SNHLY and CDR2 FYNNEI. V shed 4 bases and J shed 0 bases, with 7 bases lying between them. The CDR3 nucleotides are TGTGCCAGCAGTGGGGACATCTCCTACGAGCAGTACGTC. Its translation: CASSGDISYEQYV.

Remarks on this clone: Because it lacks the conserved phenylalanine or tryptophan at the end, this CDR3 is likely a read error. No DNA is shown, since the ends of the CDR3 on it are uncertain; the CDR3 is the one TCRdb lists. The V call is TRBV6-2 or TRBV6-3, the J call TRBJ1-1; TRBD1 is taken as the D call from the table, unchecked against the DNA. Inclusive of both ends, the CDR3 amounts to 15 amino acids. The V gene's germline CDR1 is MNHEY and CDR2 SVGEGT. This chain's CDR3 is CASSYLGAGGTTGHL.

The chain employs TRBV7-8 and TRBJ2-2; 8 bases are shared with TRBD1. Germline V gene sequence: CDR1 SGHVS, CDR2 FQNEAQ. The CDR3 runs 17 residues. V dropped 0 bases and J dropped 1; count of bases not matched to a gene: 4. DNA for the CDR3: TGTGCCAGCAGCTTAGCCCGGACAGGGAGGAACACCGGGGAGCTGTTTTTT. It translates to CASSLARTGRNTGELFF.

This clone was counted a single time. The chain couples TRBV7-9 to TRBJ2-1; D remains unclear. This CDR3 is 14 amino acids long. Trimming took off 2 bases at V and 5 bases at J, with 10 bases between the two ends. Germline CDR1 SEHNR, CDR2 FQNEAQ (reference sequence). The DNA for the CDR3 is TGTGCCAGCAGCTTAAGTCAGGTTGACAATGAGCAGTTCTTC. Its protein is CASSLSQVDNEQFF.

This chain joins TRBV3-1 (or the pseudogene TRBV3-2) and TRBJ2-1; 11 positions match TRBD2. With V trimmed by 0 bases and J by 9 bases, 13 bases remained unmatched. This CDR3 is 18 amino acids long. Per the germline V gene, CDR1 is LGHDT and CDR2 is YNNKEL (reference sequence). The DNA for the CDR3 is TGTGCCAGCAGCCAAGATATCCCTACTAGCGGGGGCTACGGTGAGCAGTTCTTC. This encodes CASSQDIPTSGGYGEQFF.

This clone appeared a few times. The chain's CDR3 is CASSFPAGGSSYEQYF. DNA for the CDR3: TGTGCCAGCAGCTTTCCCGCTGGCGGGAGCTCCTACGAGCAGTACTTC. The chain has TRBV7-9 and TRBJ2-7, with 7 bases aligning to TRBD2. The CDR3 runs to 16 residues. J lost 0 bases, V lost 3 bases, and 8 bases had no gene match. Germline V CDR1 and CDR2: SEHNR, FQNEAQ (reference sequence).